The 28 T cell receptor beta chains below come from one sample, sequenced in a study of blood T cells in healthy people across ages. A second about 6 to 12 cycle PCR used barcoded and J-beta primers. MiXCR, run by TCRdb on the 5' RACE reads, gives a single entry per CDR3 protein. The data hold around 1.5 million distinct CDR3 sequences, with roughly 32% observed a single time. Sequencing used blood. Source of these receptors: a woman under 40 in good health.

This clonotype appeared a single time. The V gene is TRBV6-6, the J gene TRBJ2-7, with TRBD1 identical over 11 bases. The DNA end is a closer match to TRBJ2-4, so the J assignment may be wrong. This CDR3 region has 18 residues. Germline CDR1 reads MNHNY; CDR2 reads SVGAGI (reference sequence). The CDR3 is CASSYTRTGGLDKNIQYF. The CDR3 region has the DNA TGTGCCAGCAGTTACACTAGGACAGGGGGCCTCGACAAAAACATTCAGTACTTC.

With regard to this clonotype: Its ends do not fully match the called genes, so a read error is possible. The chain links TRBV7-9 to TRBJ2-5; 8 nucleotides align to TRBD2. The CDR3 extends over 15 amino acids. Germline CDR1 and CDR2: SEHNR and FQNEAQ (reference sequence). The CDR3 DNA reads as TGTGCCAGCAGCTTAAGGACTAGCCTCCAAGAGACCCGGTACTTC. Its protein product is CASSLRTSLQETRYF. The entire variable domain, with the rest obtained from reference TRBV7-9 and TRBJ2-5, is as follows: DTGVSQNPRHKITKRGQNVTFRCDPISEHNRLYWYRQTLGQGPEFLTYFQNEAQLEKSRLLSDRFSAERPKGSFSTLEIQRTEQGDSAMYLCASSLRTSLQETRYFGPGTRLLVL.

This clonotype came up many times. The chain couples TRBV29-1 to TRBJ2-5; the D gene is possibly TRBD1 (5 bases). There are 14 residues in the CDR3. Germline-derived CDR1 and CDR2 are SQVTM and ANQGSEA. V dropped 4 bases and J dropped 4 bases, with 16 bases sitting between them. The CDR3 DNA sequence: TGCAGCGTTGTAGTAGGGGCGGAAGGAGAGACCCAGTACTTC. Protein product: CSVVVGAEGETQYF.

The chain is built from TRBV3-1 and TRBJ2-3; D perhaps matches TRBD2 (6 bases). CDR1 is LGHDT and CDR2 is YNNKEL in the germline V gene (reference sequence). This CDR3 is built from 14 residues. Trimming removed 6 bases from V and 2 bases from J, with 12 bases in between. This chain's CDR3 is CASSKGLYTDTQYF. CDR3 nucleotides: TGTGCCAGCAGTAAGGGACTCTACACAGATACGCAGTATTTT.

This clonotype was seen many times. The chain uses TRBV7-9 and TRBJ2-7; D may be TRBD2 (6 bases). Trimming took 5 bases from V and 6 from J, leaving 11 bases between them. This CDR3 contains 12 residues. Germline V lookup: CDR1 SEHNR, CDR2 FQNEAQ (reference sequence). The CDR3 spells CASSRGVGEQYF. The CDR3 nucleotides read TGTGCCAGCAGCCGCGGGGTGGGCGAGCAGTACTTC.

This clonotype was observed a few times. V usage is TRBV12-3 or TRBV12-4 and J usage is TRBJ1-5, with D perhaps matching TRBD1 (6 bases). The V and J ends lost 6 bases and 6 bases respectively, with 12 bases between them. The CDR3 runs 13 residues. CDR3 bases: TGTGCCAGCAGCACCGGGACAATTCAGCCCCAGCATTTT. This gives the protein CASSTGTIQPQHF.

The genes are TRBV9 and TRBJ2-3; 10 nucleotides align to TRBD2. CDR1 is SGDLS, CDR2 YYNGEE, per germline. Unmatched junction bases numbered 10, after V lost 0 bases and J lost 0 bases. This CDR3 is built from 19 residues. For the CDR3, the DNA is TGTGCCAGCAGCGTAGATCGTCGGAGCGGGGGGGGAAGCACAGATACGCAGTATTTT. This codes for CASSVDRRSGGGSTDTQYF.

The chain recombines TRBV9 with TRBJ2-5; TRBD2 is a possible D gene (7 bases). This CDR3 is 18 amino acids long. Germline CDR1 is SGDLS and CDR2 is YYNGEE. V was shortened by 0 bases and J by 1 base, with 19 bases between the two germline ends. CDR3 nucleotides: TGTGCCAGCAGCGTAGGCTTTGGGGGGGCCCTCGTCCAAGAGACCCAGTACTTC. Translation gives CASSVGFGGALVQETQYF.

The chain carries TRBV6-6 and TRBJ1-2, with 8 bases identical to TRBD1. This CDR3 is 17 amino acids long. Trimming took 2 bases from V and 3 from J; bases not matched to a gene: 11. The germline V gene encodes CDR1 MNHNY and CDR2 SVGAGI (reference sequence). The CDR3 reads CASSYDWTGLGDYGYTF. In DNA, the CDR3 is TGTGCCAGCAGTTACGACTGGACAGGGCTGGGAGACTATGGCTACACCTTC.

As regards this clonotype: The junction and the germline gene differ at one end; a read error may be behind it. This chain uses TRBV7-3 with TRBJ2-1, with unresolved D. This CDR3 contains 13 residues. Per the germline V gene, CDR1 is SGHTA and CDR2 is FQGTGA. The CDR3, as DNA: TGTGCCAGCAGTTTAACGGGCAGAGATGAGCAGTTCTTC. Translation: CASSLTGRDEQFF.

This clonotype was observed a few times. The J gene is TRBJ2-3, the V gene TRBV9, with 11 bases aligning to TRBD1. Germline V gene lookup returns CDR1 SGDLS and CDR2 YYNGEE. There are 18 residues in the CDR3. The J segment lost 0 bases and the V segment lost 3 bases, leaving 9 bases of the junction unmatched. As DNA, the CDR3 is TGTGCCAGCAGCGCTAGCCGGACAGGGGGCTTTAGCACAGATACGCAGTATTTT. This translates into CASSASRTGGFSTDTQYF.

This clonotype has ten or more counts. This chain connects TRBV20-1 to TRBJ2-7, with D maybe TRBD2 (7 bases). This CDR3 contains 19 residues. In germline, CDR1 is DFQATT, CDR2 SNEGSKA (reference sequence). V dropped 5 bases and J dropped 0 bases, with 29 bases sitting between them. The CDR3 protein is CSAGASELARGDYSYEQYF. The CDR3 nucleotides are TGCAGTGCTGGTGCTTCTGAACTAGCAAGGGGGGACTACTCCTACGAGCAGTACTTC.

V and J are TRBV2 and TRBJ1-5; possibly TRBD1 for D (6 bases). This CDR3 is 14 amino acids long. Germline V CDR1 and CDR2: SNHLY, FYNNEI. Trimming removed 0 bases from V and 6 bases from J, with 9 bases in between. This CDR3 is CASSEAGRGQPQHF. In nucleotides, the CDR3 is TGTGCCAGCAGTGAAGCTGGCAGGGGTCAGCCCCAGCATTTT.

This clonotype has only a few counts. The V gene is TRBV6-2 or TRBV6-3, the J gene TRBJ2-1; 8 bases map to TRBD2. Trimming at V came to 2 bases and at J to 0 bases, leaving 12 bases not matched to a gene. The CDR3 is 19 residues long. Germline CDR1 and CDR2: MNHEY and SVGEGT. CDR3 in amino acids: CASSYDIGGGGNSYNEQFF. The CDR3, as DNA: TGTGCCAGCAGTTACGACATCGGCGGCGGGGGGAACTCCTACAATGAGCAGTTCTTC.

A note on this clonotype: The junction does not match germline at one end; this may be a read error. The chain recombines TRBV10-3 with TRBJ2-3, with 7 bases that match TRBD1. The CDR3 has 16 amino acids. Germline CDR1 ENHRY, CDR2 SYGVKD. CDR3 protein: CAISDPGQGDTDMQYF. CDR3 DNA: TGTGCCATCAGTGACCCTGGGCAGGGGGACACAGATATGCAGTATTTT.

CDR3 sequence reads: CASSLGPISEQFF. CDR3 nucleotides: TGTGCCAGCAGTTTAGGTCCTATCAGTGAGCAGTTCTTC. The chain employs TRBV27 and TRBJ2-1, with D unresolved. CDR3 length equals 13 residues. Germline loops: CDR1 MNHEY, CDR2 SMNVEV (reference sequence). The V gene lost 2 bases and the J gene lost 9 bases, with 11 bases spanning the gap.

This clonotype was seen only a few times. The gene calls are TRBV28 and TRBJ2-7; 8 bases are shared with TRBD2. The CDR3 is made up of 16 amino acids. The V gene's germline CDR1 is MDHEN and CDR2 SYDVKM. Unmatched junction bases numbered 15, after V lost 7 bases and J lost 4 bases. The CDR3 spells CASTFIGASGQYEQYF. The CDR3 DNA reads TGTGCCAGCACTTTCATTGGGGCTAGCGGGCAATACGAGCAGTACTTC.

This clonotype turned up a few times. The genes are TRBV2 and TRBJ2-7; maybe TRBD1 (6 bases). The V end was cut by 7 bases, the J end by 0 bases, with 16 bases between. Germline assignment: CDR1 SNHLY and CDR2 FYNNEI. The CDR3 is 15 residues long. The CDR3 DNA follows: TGTGCCAGCACAGGGCAGGGGATTACCTCCTACGAGCAGTACTTC. Translating it yields CASTGQGITSYEQYF.

This clonotype was recorded many times. The chain uses TRBV20-1 and TRBJ2-3; D remains ambiguous. The V gene lost 3 bases and the J gene lost 3 bases, with 19 bases spanning the gap. The germline V gene has CDR1 DFQATT and CDR2 SNEGSKA (reference sequence). There are 16 residues in the CDR3. The CDR3 spells CSASGVEWEGTDTQYF. Here the CDR3 DNA reads TGCAGTGCTAGTGGGGTTGAGTGGGAAGGGACAGATACGCAGTATTTT.

The chain recombines TRBV5-1 with TRBJ1-1, with D possibly TRBD1 on 5 matching bases. V shed 4 bases and J shed 3 bases, with 13 bases lying between them. The V gene's germline CDR1 is SGHRS and CDR2 YFSETQ. This CDR3 spans 14 amino acids. DNA for the CDR3: TGCGCCAGCAGCCCTCAGGGTTGGGACACTGAAGCTTTCTTT. Translation: CASSPQGWDTEAFF. The full variable domain, its missing parts supplied by reference TRBV5-1 and TRBJ1-1, is KAGVTQTPRYLIKTRGQQVTLSCSPISGHRSVSWYQQTPGQGLQFLFEYFSETQRNKGNFPGRFSGRQFSNSRSEMNVSTLELGDSALYLCASSPQGWDTEAFFGQGTRLTVV.

This clonotype turned up a few times. Relative to the germline gene, one junction end is altered; a read error may explain this. The CDR3 DNA follows: TGCGCCAGCAGCCAAGTAAAGGGCGCAGGGTCTGCGGCCAACGTCCTGACTTTC. Translation gives CASSQVKGAGSAANVLTF. The rearrangement joins TRBV4-1 to TRBJ2-6, with a possible D match to TRBD1 (5 bases). CDR3 length equals 18 residues. Germline V CDR1 and CDR2: MGHRA, YSYEKL.

The gene calls are TRBV9 and TRBJ2-7; D unclear. The CDR3 runs 13 residues. V lost 1 base, J lost 1 base, and 6 bases lay in between. Germline V gene lookup returns CDR1 SGDLS and CDR2 YYNGEE. The CDR3 DNA reads as TGTGCCAGCAGCGTAAAGGAATCCTACGAGCAGTACTTC. Translated: CASSVKESYEQYF.

The CDR3 region has the DNA TGTGCCAGCAGCTTTTACGTCGCAGATACGCAGTATTTT. Translating gives CASSFYVADTQYF. This chain uses TRBV7-6 with TRBJ2-3; no clear D. There are 13 residues in the CDR3. Trimming shortened V by 3 bases and J by 4 bases, and 8 bases separated the two germline ends. In germline, CDR1 is SGHVS, CDR2 FNYEAQ. Looking up the rest from reference TRBV7-6 and TRBJ2-3 gives the full variable domain: GAGVSQSPRYKVTKRGQDVALRCDPISGHVSLYWYRQALGQGPEFLTYFNYEAQQDKSGLPNDRFSAERPEGSISTLTIQRTEQRDSAMYRCASSFYVADTQYFGPGTRLTVL.

J is TRBJ1-2 and V is TRBV20-1, with D possibly TRBD1 on 5 matching bases. Germline CDR1 DFQATT, CDR2 SNEGSKA (reference sequence). The CDR3 consists of 14 residues. Trimming stripped 3 bases from V and 0 bases from J, with 11 bases between. Here the CDR3 reads CSASVRQTNYGYTF. The CDR3 DNA is TGCAGTGCTAGTGTCCGACAGACTAACTATGGCTACACCTTC.

The chain links TRBV6-1 to TRBJ2-1; tentatively, D is TRBD1 or TRBD2 (5 bases each). The germline V gene encodes CDR1 MNHNS and CDR2 SASEGT. The CDR3 covers 12 residues. V shed 2 bases and J shed 7 bases, with 6 bases lying between them. The chain's CDR3 is CASSEWGNEQFF. The CDR3, as DNA: TGTGCCAGCAGTGAATGGGGGAATGAGCAGTTCTTC.

The chain combines TRBV6-2 or TRBV6-3 with TRBJ1-2, with D possibly matching TRBD1 (5 bases). The germline V gene encodes CDR1 MNHEY and CDR2 SVGEGT. The CDR3 loop spans 12 amino acids. The V end was cut by 4 bases, the J end by 8 bases, with 11 bases between. The CDR3 DNA sequence: TGTGCCAGCAGTTGGGGCGGCAGCGGCTACACCTTC. Translated, it gives CASSWGGSGYTF.

This clonotype was detected a few times. The V and J genes are TRBV9 and TRBJ2-5; a weak D match, TRBD1 (6 bases). Per the germline V gene, CDR1 is SGDLS and CDR2 is YYNGEE. The CDR3 consists of 14 residues. The V end was cut by 3 bases, the J end by 1 base, with 10 bases between. The CDR3 protein is CASSAGTLQETQYF. DNA of the CDR3: TGTGCCAGCAGCGCCGGGACACTCCAAGAGACCCAGTACTTC. The full variable domain, its missing parts supplied by reference TRBV9 and TRBJ2-5, is DSGVTQTPKHLITATGQRVTLRCSPRSGDLSVYWYQQSLDQGLQFLIQYYNGEERAKGNILERFSAQQFPDLHSELNLSSLELGDSALYFCASSAGTLQETQYFGPGTRLLVL.

The chain recombines TRBV7-9 with TRBJ1-4, with D possibly matching TRBD1 (5 bases). This CDR3 has 13 residues. The germline V gene encodes CDR1 SEHNR and CDR2 FQNEAQ (reference sequence). V was pared by 3 bases and J by 7 bases, with 9 bases between. CDR3 amino acids: CASSFRAGEKLFF. CDR3 sequence (DNA): TGTGCCAGCAGCTTCAGGGCAGGTGAAAAACTGTTTTTT.